These 21 T cell receptor beta chains share one sample of origin, sequenced in a study of Graves' ophthalmopathy and Graves' hyperthyroidism. Amplified TCR beta CDR3 regions were obtained using RNA transcripts as template. An initial RT-PCR round employing HTBI primers preceded a second-round multiplex PCR. One entry per CDR3 protein, called by TCRdb with MiXCR from the multiplex PCR reads. The sample records 1 million to 1.3 million distinct CDR3 sequences, about 35% being singletons. Source material: peripheral blood or thyroid tissue (not recorded which). All receptors come from an adult man with Graves' hyperthyroidism.

The chain combines TRBV19 with TRBJ1-2; no clear D. The CDR3 is made up of 14 amino acids. Trimming removed 3 bases at V and 4 bases at J, with 12 bases between. CDR1 and CDR2 (germline): LNHDA, SQIVND (reference sequence). CDR3 DNA sequence: TGTGCCAGTAGTATCGGTCGAGTGGGCTATGGCTACACCTTC. This encodes CASSIGRVGYGYTF.

With regard to this clonotype: One end of the junction is discordant with germline, which a read error may explain. The rearrangement joins TRBV15 to TRBJ2-7; 7 bases agree with TRBD2. There are 16 residues in the CDR3. CDR1 LNHNV and CDR2 YYDKDF come from the germline V gene (reference sequence). CDR3 loop: CASSQGGTYATYEQYF. For the CDR3, the DNA is TGCGCCAGCAGCCAGGGAGGGACCTACGCAACCTACGAGCAGTACTTC.

As to this clonotype: A read error may produce the germline difference seen at one junction end. The rearrangement uses TRBV25-1 and TRBJ2-2; D may be TRBD2 (5 bases). Germline CDR1 is MGHDK and CDR2 is SYGVNS. The CDR3 extends over 17 amino acids. CDR3 nucleotide sequence: TGCGCCAGCAGCCAAGATATATCTAGCCCGAACACCGGGGAGCTGTTTTTT. It specifies CASSQDISSPNTGELFF.

This clonotype was counted ten times or more. The chain recombines TRBV7-2 with TRBJ2-7; 9 bases are shared with TRBD1. V lost 5 bases, J lost 6 bases, and 5 bases stayed unmatched. The CDR3 extends over 13 amino acids. From germline, CDR1 is SGHTA and CDR2 FQGNSA. As DNA, the CDR3 is TGTGCCAGCAGCAACCGACAGGGGGGCGAGCAGTACTTC. This sequence encodes CASSNRQGGEQYF.

In this sample, this clonotype turned up many times. The chain carries TRBV12-3 or TRBV12-4 and TRBJ1-5; TRBD1 might be the D (6 bases). The CDR3 runs 14 residues. V lost 3 bases to trimming and J lost 3 bases, with 9 bases between them. CDR3 in DNA: TGTGCCAGCAGTTTGGGGGCAGTCAATCAGCCCCAGCATTTT. Its protein product is CASSLGAVNQPQHF.

The chain combines TRBV20-1 with TRBJ1-5; D gene unclear. There are 12 residues in the CDR3. Germline CDR1 reads DFQATT; CDR2 reads SNEGSKA (reference sequence). The V and J ends lost 6 bases and 4 bases respectively, with 10 bases between them. CDR3 sequence (DNA): TGCAGTGCCCAACTAGGAAATCAGCCCCAGCATTTT. Amino acids: CSAQLGNQPQHF.

The chain joins TRBV7-6 to TRBJ1-3; D may be TRBD1 (5 bases). This CDR3 comprises 15 residues. The V gene lost 7 bases and the J gene lost 4 bases, with 17 bases spanning the gap. Germline V lookup: CDR1 SGHVS, CDR2 FNYEAQ. DNA for the CDR3: TGTGCCAGCACCGACACCGGGACCGACGGAAACACCATATATTTT. The encoded protein is CASTDTGTDGNTIYF.

This clonotype was observed many times. Relative to the germline gene, one junction end is altered; a read error may explain this. This sequence joins TRBV6-5 and TRBJ1-2, with 7 bases identical to TRBD1. The germline V gene encodes CDR1 MNHEY and CDR2 SVGAGI. The CDR3 is made up of 14 amino acids. This CDR3 is CASRRSGTDYGYTF. The CDR3 DNA reads as TGTGCCAGCAGGCGATCCGGGACAGACTACGGCTACACCTTC.

This clonotype was detected ten times or more. The rearrangement uses TRBV25-1 and TRBJ2-5, with TRBD1 matching 9 bases. V shed 2 bases and J 4 bases; nucleotides not matched to a gene: 8. Germline V gene lookup returns CDR1 MGHDK and CDR2 SYGVNS. The CDR3 is made up of 16 amino acids. DNA for the CDR3: TGTGCCAGCAGTGAAGGCGACAGGGGGGTGGCAGAGACCCAGTACTTC. Residues: CASSEGDRGVAETQYF.

On this clonotype itself: The germline gene is not matched at one end of the junction; a read error may be the cause. The V gene is TRBV10-3, the J gene TRBJ2-5; 8 positions agree with TRBD2. The CDR3 has 17 amino acids. CDR1 is ENHRY, CDR2 SYGVKD, per germline. The CDR3 protein is CASSPKPRGGRWETQYF. The CDR3 nucleotides are TGTGCCAGCAGTCCGAAGCCCCGGGGGGGAAGGTGGGAGACCCAGTACTTC.

This clonotype came up many times. The rearrangement links TRBV2 to TRBJ2-2; D ambiguous. The germline CDR1 and CDR2 sequences are SNHLY and FYNNEI. The CDR3 extends over 15 amino acids. V was trimmed by 8 bases and J by 5 bases, leaving 18 bases between them. The CDR3 DNA reads as TGTGCCAGCTCCTTAGAGACGGCCAGGACCGGGGAGCTGTTTTTT. This encodes CASSLETARTGELFF.

The table lists this clonotype with many counts. The V and J genes are TRBV19 and TRBJ1-1; D remains unclear. The CDR3 is 14 amino acids. V was pared by 6 bases and J by 0 bases, with 11 bases between. Germline V gives CDR1 LNHDA, CDR2 SQIVND (reference sequence). The CDR3 loop is CASRTGVMNTEAFF. Written as DNA, the CDR3 is TGTGCCAGTAGGACCGGAGTCATGAACACTGAAGCTTTCTTT.

This clonotype was counted many times. The chain employs TRBV5-1 and TRBJ2-2; D possibly corresponds to TRBD1 (6 bases). CDR3 size: 15 residues. CDR1 is SGHRS and CDR2 is YFSETQ in the germline V gene. Trimming took 3 bases from V and 5 from J, leaving 14 bases between them. Here the CDR3 reads CASSSFGGQTGELFF. The DNA of the CDR3 is TGCGCCAGCAGCTCGTTCGGCGGACAGACCGGGGAGCTGTTTTTT. The full variable domain, completed using reference TRBV5-1 and TRBJ2-2, is KAGVTQTPRYLIKTRGQQVTLSCSPISGHRSVSWYQQTPGQGLQFLFEYFSETQRNKGNFPGRFSGRQFSNSRSEMNVSTLELGDSALYLCASSSFGGQTGELFFGEGSRLTVL.

This clonotype was counted only a few times. V usage is TRBV7-2 and J usage is TRBJ2-2; 9 bases line up with TRBD1. Germline-derived CDR1 and CDR2 are SGHTA and FQGNSA. This CDR3 has 15 residues. The V segment lost 5 bases and the J segment 10 bases; nucleotides outside the gene matches: 11. Here the CDR3 DNA reads TGTGCCAGCAGCCCGTACGGGACAGGGAACGAGGAGCTGTTTTTT. Translating gives CASSPYGTGNEELFF.

The chain recombines TRBV11-2 with TRBJ2-5; D gene ambiguous. Trimming cost V 5 bases and J 5 bases, with 12 bases left between them. CDR1 is SGHAT and CDR2 is FQNNGV in the germline V gene. The CDR3 runs 13 residues. The CDR3 loop reads CASSAAPVETQYF. CDR3 DNA: TGTGCCAGCAGCGCGGCCCCCGTGGAGACCCAGTACTTC. Together with reference TRBV11-2 and TRBJ2-5, the CDR3 gives the full variable domain: EAGVAQSPRYKIIEKRQSVAFWCNPISGHATLYWYQQILGQGPKLLIQFQNNGVVDDSQLPKDRFSAERLKGVDSTLKIQPAKLEDSAVYLCASSAAPVETQYFGPGTRLLVL.

The rearrangement links TRBV9 to TRBJ1-6; D might be TRBD1 (6 bases). Germline assignment: CDR1 SGDLS and CDR2 YYNGEE. The V gene lost 0 bases and the J gene lost 10 bases, with 14 bases spanning the gap. The CDR3 loop spans 15 amino acids. CDR3 sequence: CASSVEAGDGSPLHF. CDR3 DNA sequence: TGTGCCAGCAGCGTAGAGGCAGGGGATGGGTCACCCCTCCACTTT.

This clonotype was recorded a few times. The CDR3: CASSFIPGGGAEETQYF. CDR3 bases: TGCGCCAGCAGCTTTATCCCGGGGGGGGGCGCCGAGGAGACCCAGTACTTC. V usage is TRBV5-1 and J usage is TRBJ2-5, with TRBD2 identical over 8 bases. Looked up from germline, CDR1 is SGHRS and CDR2 is YFSETQ. After removal of 2 bases from V and 5 bases from J, the junction contained 14 bases not matched to a gene. This CDR3 has 17 residues.

The rearrangement links TRBV5-1 to TRBJ1-1; 9 positions agree with TRBD1. This CDR3 contains 15 residues. Unmatched junction bases numbered 3, after V lost 0 bases and J lost 3 bases. The germline CDR1 and CDR2 sequences are SGHRS and YFSETQ. The CDR3 DNA follows: TGCGCCAGCAGCTTGGAACAGGGGGCGTACACTGAAGCTTTCTTT. Translating gives CASSLEQGAYTEAFF.

Details on this clonotype: A read error may be the cause here, since a much bigger clone is one base away. The chain recombines TRBV5-1 with TRBJ1-4, with D unclear. V was shortened by 4 bases and J by 7 bases, with 8 bases between the two germline ends. CDR1 is SGHRS, CDR2 YFSETQ, per germline. The CDR3 runs to 12 residues. The CDR3, as DNA: TGCGCCAGCAGCAAACCGCCTGAAAAACTGTTTTTT. It is translated as CASSKPPEKLFF.

This clonotype was detected ten times or more. The chain joins TRBV7-2 to TRBJ1-5; 12 bases are shared with TRBD1. CDR1 SGHTA and CDR2 FQGNSA come from the germline V gene. The CDR3 is 15 residues long. The junction had 6 bases not matched to a gene; V was cut back by 5 bases and J by 7 bases. CDR3 in amino acids: CASSPGTGGWQPQHF. The CDR3 DNA reads TGTGCCAGCAGCCCGGGGACAGGGGGCTGGCAGCCCCAGCATTTT.

The chain uses TRBV19 and TRBJ2-6, with a weak D call TRBD2 (5 bases). The V gene lost 1 base and the J gene lost 0 bases, with 13 bases spanning the gap. The CDR3 is 18 residues long. CDR1 is LNHDA, CDR2 SQIVND, per germline (reference sequence). The CDR3 spells CASSIGGNGLSGANVLTF. The CDR3 nucleotides read TGTGCCAGTAGTATAGGAGGGAATGGGCTCTCTGGGGCCAACGTCCTGACTTTC.